This paragraph reports one T cell receptor (beta chain). The isolated RNA, all of it, was reverse transcribed, so expressed TCRB transcripts were what got sequenced. Libraries were prepared by immunoSEQ multiplex PCR; TCRdb keeps only in-frame clonotypes and omits some of them. The sample yields around 200,000 clones, 10% to 15% seen once. This CDR3 has 16 amino acids. The trim removed 4 bases at V and 4 bases at J, leaving 7 bases unmatched. Germline lookup yields CDR1 MDHEN and CDR2 SYDVKM. This record belongs to a study of beta chain features in type 1 diabetes. The receptor's source is a woman younger than 30 in good health. Specimen: central memory CD4+ T cells from blood. The chain uses TRBV28 and TRBJ2-1; 10 bases fit TRBD2. CDR3 in amino acids: CASSSRTSGVYNEQFF. The CDR3 region has the DNA TGTGCCAGCAGTTCCCGGACTAGCGGAGTGTACAATGAGCAGTTCTTC.